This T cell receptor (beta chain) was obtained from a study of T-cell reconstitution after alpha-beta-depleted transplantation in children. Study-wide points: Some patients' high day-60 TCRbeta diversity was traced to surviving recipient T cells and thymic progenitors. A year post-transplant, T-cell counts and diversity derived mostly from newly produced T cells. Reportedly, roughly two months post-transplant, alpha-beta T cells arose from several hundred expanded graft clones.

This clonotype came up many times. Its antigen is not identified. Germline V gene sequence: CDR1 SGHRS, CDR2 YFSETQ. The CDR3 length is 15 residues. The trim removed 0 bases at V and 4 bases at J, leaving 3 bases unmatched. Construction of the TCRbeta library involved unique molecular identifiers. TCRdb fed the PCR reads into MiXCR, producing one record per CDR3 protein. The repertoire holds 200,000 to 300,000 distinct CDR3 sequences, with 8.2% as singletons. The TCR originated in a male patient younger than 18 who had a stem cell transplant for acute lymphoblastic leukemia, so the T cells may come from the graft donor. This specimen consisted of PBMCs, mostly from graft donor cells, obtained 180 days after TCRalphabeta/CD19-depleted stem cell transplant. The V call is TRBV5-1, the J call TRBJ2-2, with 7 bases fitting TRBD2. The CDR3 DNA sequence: TGCGCCAGCAGCTTGGTGCGGGGGAGCACCGGGGAGCTGTTTTTT. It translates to CASSLVRGSTGELFF.